This TCR beta chain originates from a study of T cell repertoires in cytomegalovirus infection. Study in general: In the study, CMV epitopes included recently identified HLA-C-restricted and well-studied HLA-B-restricted ones.

V lost 0 bases and J lost 3, with 8 bases in between. CDR3 length: 15 residues. Germline V gene lookup returns CDR1 LNHNV and CDR2 YYDKDF (reference sequence). TCRdb re-analysed the reads in MiXCR, keeping a single row per CDR3 protein. The repertoire consists of about 740,000 distinct CDR3 sequences, with about 30% occurring once and the leading ten covering 18%. This clonotype has a handful of counts. The antigen is unknown. Study-level results: Dominant in the ex vivo response were TCR beta clonotypes restricted by HLA-C and specific for CMV.

This TCR was recovered from a human donor in good health (CMV status not recorded). Some clones in this sample may be carry-over from other donors' samples. The V call is TRBV15, the J call TRBJ2-2, with D unclear. The input for sequencing was cultured PBMCs, taken from culture after CMV antigen stimulation. The chain's CDR3 is CATSRDLRHTGELFF. CDR3 bases: TGTGCCACCAGCAGAGATTTACGGCACACCGGGGAGCTGTTTTTT.